The 24 T cell receptor beta chains given below trace back to one sample, sequenced in a study of CD8 T cell repertoires and HIV-1 epitope variants (dated by TCRdb to the early 2020s). The antigens of these receptors remain unknown. The library was made by the immunoSEQ multiplex PCR assay. TCRdb retrieved this table from immuneACCESS and kept in-frame rearrangements only. Not all clones are present; in checked studies, unresolved V genes account for under half, and no reason is known for the remainder. This sample holds 4,500 to 6,000 clones; about 62% were observed only once. The ten largest clones add up to roughly 40% of the sample. Sequenced: cultured CD8+ T cells derived from PBMCs. These receptors were obtained from a male donor with HIV.

The chain carries TRBV28 and TRBJ1-1; D call uncertain. Trimming removed 7 bases from V and 1 base from J, with 7 bases in between. This CDR3 has 12 amino acids. In germline, CDR1 is MDHEN, CDR2 SYDVKM. This CDR3 reads CASTLGNTEAFF. In DNA form, the CDR3 reads TGTGCCAGCACATTGGGGAACACTGAAGCTTTCTTT.

This rearrangement joins TRBV7-8 to TRBJ2-5; D is uncertain. Germline V gives CDR1 SGHVS, CDR2 FQNEAQ. V shed 5 bases and J shed 0 bases, with 10 bases lying between them. The CDR3 runs to 14 residues. The CDR3 spells CASSRRADQETQYF. In nucleotides, the CDR3 is TGTGCCAGCAGCCGTCGGGCAGACCAAGAGACCCAGTACTTC.

This sequence joins TRBV27 and TRBJ1-2; D not resolved. CDR1 is MNHEY, CDR2 SMNVEV, per germline (reference sequence). The CDR3 sequence is 13 residues long. Deletions cut 5 bases from V and 5 bases from J, with 12 bases between. In DNA, the CDR3 is TGTGCCAGCAGTGCCCTGGGGAGGTATGGCTACACCTTC. This codes for CASSALGRYGYTF.

This clone was counted between two and nine times. The chain joins TRBV14 to TRBJ2-5; a weak D match, TRBD2 (6 bases). Trimming removed 1 base from V and 7 bases from J, with 13 bases in between. Germline CDR1 SGHDN, CDR2 FVKESK. The length of the CDR3 is 14 residues. The CDR3, as DNA: TGTGCCAGCAGCCAAGTGCGGGGCCGGGGGACCCAGTACTTC. This sequence encodes CASSQVRGRGTQYF.

This chain joins TRBV28 and TRBJ2-1, with 7 nucleotides matching TRBD2. J was trimmed by 2 bases and V by 1 base; bases with no gene match: 2. Germline CDR1 MDHEN, CDR2 SYDVKM. This CDR3 contains 15 residues. The CDR3: CASSLSGGTYNEQFF. CDR3 bases: TGTGCCAGCAGTTTATCGGGGGGAACCTACAATGAGCAGTTCTTC.

This chain joins TRBV9 and TRBJ2-2; 8 nucleotides agree with TRBD1. Losses at the gene ends were 5 bases for V and 4 bases for J; bases not matched to a gene: 19. Germline lookup yields CDR1 SGDLS and CDR2 YYNGEE. The CDR3 covers 19 residues. In nucleotides, the CDR3 is TGTGCCAGCAGTGCCGAGGACAGGGCATACGGGTCGGGCACCGGGGAGCTGTTTTTT. Its translation is CASSAEDRAYGSGTGELFF.

V and J are TRBV5-6 and TRBJ2-7; 7 bases are shared with TRBD1. The CDR3 totals 13 residues. Looked up from germline, CDR1 is SGHDT and CDR2 is YYEEEE. The V and J ends lost 7 bases and 1 base, in that order; junction bases with no gene match: 5. CDR3 DNA sequence: TGTGCCAGCCGAAGGACAGGTTCCTACGAGCAGTACTTC. Its protein product is CASRRTGSYEQYF.

The V and J genes are TRBV5-6 and TRBJ2-1; D uncertain. Looked up from germline, CDR1 is SGHDT and CDR2 is YYEEEE. V was trimmed by 0 bases and J by 6 bases, leaving 4 bases between them. This CDR3 contains 12 residues. CDR3 DNA: TGTGCCAGCAGCTTGGTATCCAATGAGCAGTTCTTC. It specifies CASSLVSNEQFF.

In its sample, this clone was seen a few times. The chain links TRBV7-2 to TRBJ1-5; D is undetermined. The V gene's germline CDR1 is SGHTA and CDR2 FQGNSA. Trimming stripped 1 base from V and 0 bases from J, with 7 bases between. The CDR3 is made up of 15 amino acids. CDR3 in amino acids: CASSLGWRSNQPQHF. The CDR3 bases are TGTGCCAGCAGCTTAGGTTGGCGTAGCAATCAGCCCCAGCATTTT. Looking up the rest from reference TRBV7-2 and TRBJ1-5 gives the full variable domain: GAGVSQSPSNKVTEKGKDVELRCDPISGHTALYWYRQSLGQGLEFLIYFQGNSAPDKSGLPSDRFSAERTGGSVSTLTIQRTQQEDSAVYLCASSLGWRSNQPQHFGDGTRLSIL.

The genes are TRBV7-9 and TRBJ1-4; D gene ambiguous. The CDR3 is 14 residues long. Trimming pared 5 bases from V and 8 bases from J, leaving 15 bases between. Per germline, CDR1 SEHNR and CDR2 FQNEAQ (reference sequence). In nucleotides, the CDR3 is TGTGCCAGCAGCCACCCTTTGGGAAGCGAAAAACTGTTTTTT. It specifies CASSHPLGSEKLFF. The complete variable domain, with remaining parts taken from reference TRBV7-9 and TRBJ1-4, reads DTGVSQNPRHKITKRGQNVTFRCDPISEHNRLYWYRQTLGQGPEFLTYFQNEAQLEKSRLLSDRFSAERPKGSFSTLEIQRTEQGDSAMYLCASSHPLGSEKLFFGSGTQLSVL.

The chain combines TRBV27 with TRBJ2-7, with D perhaps matching TRBD1 (5 bases). Per germline, CDR1 MNHEY and CDR2 SMNVEV (reference sequence). Between the trimmed V and J ends, which lost 6 bases and 3 bases, there was a span of 12 bases. The CDR3 consists of 13 residues. In DNA form, the CDR3 reads TGTGCCAGCAGCCCAGGGCCGAACTACGAGCAGTACTTC. Encoded protein: CASSPGPNYEQYF.

This clone was counted only a few times. The chain is built from TRBV7-9 and TRBJ1-5; D remains ambiguous. Germline values: CDR1 SEHNR, CDR2 FQNEAQ (reference sequence). The V end lost 1 base, the J end lost 4 bases, and 2 bases lay between the germline ends. CDR3 size: 12 residues. CDR3 nucleotide sequence: TGTGCCAGCAGCTTAGGGAATCAGCCCCAGCATTTT. This codes for CASSLGNQPQHF.

V usage is TRBV29-1 and J usage is TRBJ2-7; TRBD1 might be the D (6 bases). The CDR3 covers 13 residues. CDR1 and CDR2 from the germline V gene are SQVTM and ANQGSEA. V lost 3 bases and J 1 base, leaving 10 bases between the germline ends. The CDR3 protein is CSVELDRSYEQYF. CDR3 in DNA: TGCAGCGTTGAGCTCGACAGGTCCTACGAGCAGTACTTC.

V gene TRBV5-1 combines with J gene TRBJ1-1, with no clear D. CDR3 length: 16 residues. Trimming removed 1 base from V and 0 bases from J, with 13 bases in between. In germline, CDR1 is SGHRS, CDR2 YFSETQ. The CDR3, as DNA: TGCGCCAGCAGCTTGATCCCGCCCACCTTGAACACTGAAGCTTTCTTT. Translation gives CASSLIPPTLNTEAFF.

The CDR3 reads CASRYKETQYF. The CDR3 nucleotides are TGTGCCAGCAGATACAAAGAGACCCAGTACTTC. V is TRBV6-5 and J is TRBJ2-5; D is undetermined. The CDR3 covers 11 residues. V lost 6 bases and J lost 3, with 5 bases in between. Germline V gene lookup returns CDR1 MNHEY and CDR2 SVGAGI.

This clone is medium-sized by share. This chain connects TRBV7-9 to TRBJ2-1; possible D gene TRBD2, 5 bases. The CDR3 has 13 amino acids. Trimming took off 5 bases at V and 8 bases at J, with 13 bases between the two ends. Germline CDR1 is SEHNR and CDR2 is FQNEAQ (reference sequence). CDR3 amino acids: CASSPGSADEQFF. CDR3 nucleotides: TGTGCCAGCAGCCCTGGATCAGCGGATGAGCAGTTCTTC.

The genes are TRBV5-6 and TRBJ2-2; 7 positions agree with TRBD1. CDR3 length: 18 residues. V lost 1 base, J lost 0 bases, and 9 bases stayed unmatched. CDR1 and CDR2 (germline): SGHDT, YYEEEE. The CDR3: CASSLLGAGTANTGELFF. The CDR3 region has the DNA TGTGCCAGCAGCTTGTTAGGAGCCGGGACAGCGAACACCGGGGAGCTGTTTTTT.

V and J are TRBV5-5 and TRBJ2-2; 8 positions agree with TRBD2. Trimming cost V 3 bases and J 3 bases; bases outside gene matches: 4. This CDR3 region has 15 residues. Germline CDR1 reads SGHKS; CDR2 reads YYEKEE (reference sequence). CDR3 sequence reads: CASSSSGSDTGELFF. The DNA for the CDR3 is TGTGCCAGCAGCTCCAGCGGGAGCGACACCGGGGAGCTGTTTTTT.

The chain combines TRBV6-4 with TRBJ2-7; D uncertain. V was trimmed by 10 bases and J by 0 bases, leaving 19 bases between them. CDR1 is MRHNA and CDR2 is SNTAGT in the germline V gene. There are 15 residues in the CDR3. The CDR3 coding sequence is TGTGCCACCGACTCAGTTGGACGTTACTCCTACGAGCAGTACTTC. Translated, it gives CATDSVGRYSYEQYF.

This sequence joins TRBV5-6 and TRBJ1-5, with D unresolved. Germline CDR1 reads SGHDT; CDR2 reads YYEEEE. This CDR3 is 16 amino acids long. The V end lost 1 base, the J end lost 3 bases, and 14 bases lay between the germline ends. The CDR3: CASSLLRGEVNQPQHF. Written as DNA, the CDR3 is TGTGCCAGCAGCTTGTTGCGGGGAGAAGTCAATCAGCCCCAGCATTTT.

The V and J genes are TRBV4-3 and TRBJ1-1; D is possibly TRBD1 (5 bases). The CDR3 runs 15 residues. The ends were cut back, 0 bases at V and 6 bases at J, with 14 bases in the middle. Per germline, CDR1 LGHNA and CDR2 YSLEER. Here the CDR3 DNA reads TGCGCCAGCAGCCAAGAACGGGGACTACGGGCTGAAGCTTTCTTT. This gives the protein CASSQERGLRAEAFF.

V gene TRBV13 combines with J gene TRBJ1-1, with 10 bases matching TRBD1. Germline V gene data show CDR1 as PRHDT and CDR2 as FYEKMQ (reference sequence). The CDR3 contains 16 residues. The J segment lost 4 bases and the V segment lost 2 bases, leaving 7 bases of the junction unmatched. The CDR3 DNA reads as TGTGCCAGCAGCTTACCCGGACAGGGGGGAGTCACTGAAGCTTTCTTT. Residues: CASSLPGQGGVTEAFF.

The genes are TRBV27 and TRBJ2-2; D gene uncertain. V was cut by 0 bases and J by 7 bases, with 9 bases left in between. The CDR3 sequence is 14 residues long. Germline CDR1 MNHEY, CDR2 SMNVEV (reference sequence). The CDR3 coding sequence is TGTGCCAGCAGTTTATCCCCCTCTGGCGGGGAGCTGTTTTTT. This gives the protein CASSLSPSGGELFF.

This CDR3 reads CASSPLLFNEQYF. In nucleotides, the CDR3 is TGTGCCAGCAGCCCGCTCCTTTTCAACGAGCAGTACTTC. V is TRBV9 and J is TRBJ2-7, with D uncertain. The CDR3 extends over 13 amino acids. Germline V gene sequence: CDR1 SGDLS, CDR2 YYNGEE. V lost 4 bases and J lost 5, with 13 bases in between.